This T cell receptor (beta chain) was identified during a study of radiotherapy plus CTLA-4 blockade in lung cancer. General study points: Some TCR clones had been derived from tumors. These clones expanded in peripheral blood after radiotherapy plus ipilimumab. Increased serum interferon-beta after radiation also reportedly predicted response strongly.

CTLA-4 blockade using ipilimumab, together with focal radiation, was received by patients with chemo-refractory metastatic non-small-cell lung cancer. This clone was seen only a few times. Its antigen is unidentified. This CDR3 region has 16 residues. V trimming: 0 bases; J trimming: 5 bases; junction bases outside the gene matches: 4. Germline CDR1 MGHRA, CDR2 YSYEKL. Clones were read by immunoSEQ multiplex PCR, and TCRdb kept only the in-frame ones, dropping some. The sample records some 50,000 clones, 79% being singletons. The TCR sequence derives from a human donor with non-small cell lung cancer who had a partial response to radiotherapy plus ipilimumab. The V call is TRBV4-1, the J call TRBJ2-5, with 12 bases aligning to TRBD2. The sequenced sample was peripheral blood, obtained from a patient treated with radiotherapy plus ipilimumab. The CDR3 bases are TGCGCCAGCAGCCAAGATCCTAGCGGGGGGGCGGAGACCCAGTACTTC. Its translation is CASSQDPSGGAETQYF.